This T cell receptor beta chain was documented in a study of OX40 agonist ivuxolimab in advanced cancers. This CDR3 region has 16 residues. Germline CDR1 MNHNY, CDR2 SVGAGI (reference sequence). Trimming pared 2 bases from V and 2 bases from J, leaving 16 bases between. Autoimmune disease history or systemic immunosuppression meant exclusion. The protocol was immunoSEQ multiplex PCR, while the TCRdb copy is restricted to in-frame clones and leaves out a portion. The sample has about 76,000 clones; over 75% are singletons. This chain connects TRBV6-6 to TRBJ2-7, with a possible D match to TRBD2 (6 bases). Sequenced material: CD4+ or CD8+ T cells sorted from blood, taken in a trial of the OX40 agonist ivuxolimab. This receptor was identified in an adult with an advanced solid tumor such as melanoma, head and neck, liver or kidney cancer. The CDR3 is CASSYKRVAVAYEQYF. CDR3 nucleotide sequence: TGTGCCAGCAGTTACAAAAGAGTAGCGGTAGCCTACGAGCAGTACTTC.